The clone carrying this TCR beta chain was detected only once. Its antigen is not identified. V shed 0 bases, J shed 5 bases, and the junction held 4 bases outside the gene matches. This CDR3 contains 14 residues. Germline V lookup: CDR1 MGHRA, CDR2 YSYEKL. These data originate in a study of T cell responses to AZD1222 COVID-19 vaccine. Study-wide findings and caveats: Donors, mostly white British, included more females; clonal diversity was possibly underestimated. Repertoire sampling was restricted to post-peak T cell response timepoints.

Sequencing used immunoSEQ multiplex PCR; TCRdb keeps in-frame clones, though not all of them. The sample lists 66,000 or so clones, 79% occurring once. Sequencing was performed on peripheral blood, taken on day 0 of MenACWY control vaccination. The chain recombines TRBV4-1 with TRBJ2-7; 7 bases map to TRBD2. The receptor's source is an adult in good health. The CDR3 loop is CASSQETSYNEQYF. The CDR3 DNA reads TGCGCCAGCAGCCAAGAGACTAGCTATAACGAGCAGTACTTC.